Each of the 6 T cell receptor beta chains below was sequenced from the same sample in a study of Graves' ophthalmopathy and Graves' hyperthyroidism. TCR beta CDR3 regions were amplified from RNA transcripts. An opening RT-PCR round employed HTBI primers and preceded a second-round multiplex PCR. Via MiXCR, TCRdb re-called the multiplex PCR reads, giving one row per CDR3 protein. The sample contains under 800,000 distinct CDR3 sequences, about 20% of which appear only once. Specimen: peripheral blood. Receptor source: a woman between 18 and 29 years old with stable Graves' hyperthyroidism. Some clones in this sample may be carry-over from other donors' samples.

This clonotype has ten or more counts. A junction end diverges from the germline sequence, so it may reflect a read error. The chain carries TRBV13 and TRBJ2-7; 7 nucleotides line up with TRBD2. There are 17 residues in the CDR3. Germline values: CDR1 PRHDT, CDR2 FYEKMQ (reference sequence). The CDR3 is CASSLGAEFSGHYEQYF. Here the CDR3 DNA reads TGTGCCAGCAGCCTAGGTGCTGAGTTTAGCGGGCACTACGAGCAGTACTTC. The variable domain in full, with the rest retrieved from reference TRBV13 and TRBJ2-7, is AAGVIQSPRHLIKEKRETATLKCYPIPRHDTVYWYQQGPGQDPQFLISFYEKMQSDKGSIPDRFSAQQFSDYHSELNMSSLELGDSALYFCASSLGAEFSGHYEQYFGPGTRLTVT.

This clonotype came up a few times. The chain carries TRBV6-1 and TRBJ2-7; 9 nucleotides align to TRBD2. The germline V gene encodes CDR1 MNHNS and CDR2 SASEGT. CDR3 length equals 15 residues. V shed 6 bases, J shed 3 bases, and the junction held 9 bases outside the gene matches. In DNA form, the CDR3 reads TGTGCCAGCAGACGGAGCGGGGGGACCCTCTACGAGCAGTACTTC. It specifies CASRRSGGTLYEQYF.

As for this clonotype: Being one base from a much bigger clone, this may be a read error. The CDR3 spells CASSVGQGFSSYEQDF. The CDR3 DNA sequence: TGTGCCAGCAGCGTAGGGCAGGGCTTTAGCTCCTACGAGCAGGACTTC. The chain links TRBV12-3 or TRBV12-4 to TRBJ2-7, with a weak D call TRBD1 (5 bases). The CDR3 totals 16 residues.

The sample holds one count of this clonotype. The chain joins TRBV6-5 to TRBJ1-1; TRBD1 is a possible D gene (6 bases). CDR3 length: 15 residues. CDR1 and CDR2 from the germline V gene are MNHEY and SVGAGI. Deletions cut 0 bases from V and 4 bases from J, with 12 bases between. CDR3 sequence reads: CASSYSATGSTEAFF. CDR3 bases: TGTGCCAGCAGTTACTCAGCGACAGGCTCCACTGAAGCTTTCTTT.

This clonotype has just a few counts. The V call is TRBV11-2, the J call TRBJ1-2, with D possibly being TRBD1 (5 bases). Between the trimmed V and J ends, which lost 5 bases and 6 bases, there was a span of 16 bases. CDR1 is SGHAT, CDR2 FQNNGV, per germline. The CDR3 is 14 residues long. The CDR3 spells CASSRAGFRNGYTF. The CDR3 nucleotides read TGTGCCAGCAGCCGAGCAGGGTTTCGAAATGGCTACACCTTC.

Ten or more counts support this clonotype. The chain couples TRBV27 to TRBJ1-1; D is possibly TRBD1 (6 bases). V lost 5 bases and J 2 bases, leaving 15 bases between the germline ends. CDR3 length equals 15 residues. Germline CDR1 and CDR2: MNHEY and SMNVEV (reference sequence). CDR3 bases: TGTGCCAGCAGTCCGCCAGACAGGCGAAACACTGAAGCTTTCTTT. Amino acid sequence: CASSPPDRRNTEAFF.